This T cell receptor (beta chain) was sequenced for a study of resident and recirculating memory T cells in vitiligo. Whole-study findings and limits: No single dominant TCR clone appeared; lesion clonality varied.

Stable vitiligo meant no lesion change over the previous 6 months. Patients who had received treatment within the previous three months were excluded. Sequencing used immunoSEQ multiplex PCR; TCRdb keeps in-frame clones, though not all of them. The repertoire includes tens of thousands of clones, just over 90% of them detected once, and over 4.5% sits in the top ten. Details on this clone: As yet, its antigen is unknown.

Looked up from germline, CDR1 is LNHDA and CDR2 is SQIVND (reference sequence). V was pared by 7 bases and J by 2 bases, with 3 bases of the junction left unmatched. This CDR3 has 14 residues. This TCR was sampled from a male donor with vitiligo. The sequenced sample was blood. V is TRBV19 and J is TRBJ2-5; TRBD2 agrees at 11 bases. As DNA, the CDR3 is TGTGCCAGTAACGGACTAGCGGGTCAAGAGACCCAGTACTTC. This encodes CASNGLAGQETQYF.